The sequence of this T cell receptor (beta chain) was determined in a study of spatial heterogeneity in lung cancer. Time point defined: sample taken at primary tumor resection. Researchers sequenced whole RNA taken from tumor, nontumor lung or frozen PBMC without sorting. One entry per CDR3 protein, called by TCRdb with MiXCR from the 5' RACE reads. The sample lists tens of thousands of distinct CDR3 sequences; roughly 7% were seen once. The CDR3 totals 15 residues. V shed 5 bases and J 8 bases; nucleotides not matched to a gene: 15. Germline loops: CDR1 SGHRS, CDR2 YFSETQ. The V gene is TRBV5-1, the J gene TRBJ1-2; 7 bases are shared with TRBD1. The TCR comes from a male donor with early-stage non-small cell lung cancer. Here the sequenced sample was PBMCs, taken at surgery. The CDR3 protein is CASRIPEQGTKGYTF. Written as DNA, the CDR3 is TGCGCCAGCAGGATCCCCGAACAGGGGACGAAGGGCTACACCTTC.